The source of this T cell receptor (beta chain) is a study of PD-1 blockade in classical Hodgkin lymphoma. Data came from immunoSEQ multiplex PCR; TCRdb stores just in-frame clones and leaves some out. The table includes roughly 15,000 clones, approximately 80% detected once. Comment on this clone: As yet, its antigen is unknown.

This CDR3 contains 13 residues. Trimming removed 2 bases from V and 5 bases from J, with 9 bases in between. CDR1 and CDR2 from the germline V gene are WNHNN and SYGVQD (reference sequence). Study-level results: Baseline TCR diversity was reportedly lower in newly diagnosed patients than healthy donors.

Time point denoted: cycle 4 day 1 (C4D1), after six to seven weeks of nivolumab. All trial patients relapsed after autologous stem cell transplantation. Each best response was a complete response, a partial response or progressive disease. The clonotype was recovered from a human donor with classical Hodgkin lymphoma. The chain is built from TRBV10-1 and TRBJ2-5; a possible D gene is TRBD1 (6 bases). The sample was peripheral blood mononuclear cells (PBMCs), taken before the fourth cycle of nivolumab. The CDR3, as DNA: TGCGCCAGCAGTGAGAGCCAGGGGGAGACCCAGTACTTC. Its translation: CASSESQGETQYF.